These 23 T cell receptor beta chains share one sample of origin, sequenced in a study of cytotoxic CD8 clonotypes in ibrutinib-treated CLL. Method: immunoSEQ multiplex PCR; TCRdb's copy keeps in-frame clones and lacks some. The table shows over 120,000 clones, with more than 75% occurring only once. The sequencing used PBMCs, collected after 24 months of ibrutinib treatment. These receptors all stem from a human donor with chronic lymphocytic leukemia.

This clone was seen repeatedly, ten times or more. The chain recombines TRBV7-5 with TRBJ2-1; the D segment call TRBD2 is taken from the table without a DNA check. TRBV7-5 is designated a pseudogene. The CDR3 loop spans 16 amino acids. The DNA of the CDR3 is TGTGCCAGAAGCCCCCTAGCGGGGACCGCCTACAATGAGCAGTTCTTC. It codes for CARSPLAGTAYNEQFF.

This clone was observed a handful of times. V usage is TRBV19 and J usage is TRBJ1-1; the match to TRBD1 covers 9 bases. Germline V lookup: CDR1 LNHDA, CDR2 SQIVND (reference sequence). V shed 6 bases, J shed 2 bases, and the junction held 4 bases outside the gene matches. The CDR3 sequence is 14 residues long. The CDR3 sequence is CASRGQGGNTEAFF. Here the CDR3 DNA reads TGTGCCAGTAGGGGACAGGGCGGAAACACTGAAGCTTTCTTT. The full variable domain, its missing parts supplied by reference TRBV19 and TRBJ1-1, is DGGITQSPKYLFRKEGQNVTLSCEQNLNHDAMYWYRQDPGQGLRLIYYSQIVNDFQKGDIAEGYSVSREKKESFPLTVTSAQKNPTAFYLCASRGQGGNTEAFFGQGTRLTVV.

Points on this clone: The sample carries other DNA sequences with the same CDR3. The CDR3 sequence: CASSLRRDGELFF. CDR3 DNA: TGTGCCAGCAGCTTAAGGAGGGACGGGGAGCTGTTTTTT. The chain recombines TRBV7-3 with TRBJ2-2, with a weak D call TRBD2 (6 bases). CDR3 length equals 13 residues. V lost 1 base and J 7 bases, leaving 7 bases between the germline ends. Germline loops: CDR1 SGHTA, CDR2 FQGTGA. The full variable domain, with the rest looked up from reference TRBV7-3 and TRBJ2-2, is GAGVSQTPSNKVTEKGKYVELRCDPISGHTALYWYRQSLGQGPEFLIYFQGTGAADDSGLPNDRFFAVRPEGSVSTLKIQRTERGDSAVYLCASSLRRDGELFFGEGSRLTVL.

The rearrangement links TRBV5-1 to TRBJ2-3; 12 bases are a match to TRBD2. The CDR3 consists of 15 residues. The V gene's germline CDR1 is SGHRS and CDR2 YFSETQ. V trimming: 0 bases; J trimming: 5 bases; junction bases outside the gene matches: 1. The CDR3 bases are TGCGCCAGCAGCTTGGGACTAGCGGGAGTAGATACGCAGTATTTT. Translation: CASSLGLAGVDTQYF.

The CDR3 coding sequence is TGCAGCGTTGAAGGGGCTAGCTCCCTCCTCTACAATGAGCAGTTCTTC. It codes for CSVEGASSLLYNEQFF. The chain carries TRBV29-1 and TRBJ2-1, with TRBD2 as a possible D gene (5 bases). This CDR3 has 16 amino acids. CDR1 is SQVTM and CDR2 is ANQGSEA in the germline V gene. Between the trimmed V and J ends, which lost 1 base and 3 bases, there was a span of 16 bases.

The CDR3 loop reads CASSPRGASGNTIYF. The CDR3 DNA is TGTGCCAGCTCACCCCGAGGGGCTTCAGGAAACACCATATATTTT. The chain links TRBV18 to TRBJ1-3; tentative D call: TRBD1 (5 bases). The CDR3 is 15 residues long. Germline V gene sequence: CDR1 KGHSH, CDR2 LQKENI. Trimming took 3 bases from V and 4 from J, leaving 13 bases between them.

Only one count was recorded for this clone. The rearrangement links TRBV18 to TRBJ1-2; 8 bases fit TRBD1. This CDR3 region has 16 residues. Per germline, CDR1 KGHSH and CDR2 LQKENI. The J segment lost 4 bases and the V segment lost 0 bases, leaving 7 bases of the junction unmatched. The CDR3, as DNA: TGTGCCAGCTCACCACCGTGGACAGGGTACCGCTATGGCTACACCTTC. This codes for CASSPPWTGYRYGYTF.

V usage is TRBV6-8 and J usage is TRBJ2-3; D gene uncertain. Trimming cost V 2 bases and J 2 bases, with 11 bases left between them. This CDR3 spans 15 amino acids. Per germline, CDR1 MNHGY and CDR2 SAAAGT. CDR3 sequence (DNA): TGTGCCAGCAGTTACGGTCCCACGACCACAGATACGCAGTATTTT. This translates into CASSYGPTTTDTQYF.

The chain couples TRBV6-6 to TRBJ2-5; 9 bases align to TRBD1. This CDR3 has 13 amino acids. J gave up 5 bases and V 8 bases, and 6 bases lay outside the gene matches. Per germline, CDR1 MNHNY and CDR2 SVGAGI (reference sequence). The DNA for the CDR3 is TGTGCCAGCCAGCGGGACAGGGCGGAGACCCAGTACTTC. Protein: CASQRDRAETQYF.

The chain has TRBV29-1 and TRBJ1-1; D remains ambiguous. The germline CDR1 and CDR2 sequences are SQVTM and ANQGSEA. The V and J ends lost 4 bases and 0 bases respectively, with 18 bases between them. This CDR3 has 16 residues. Here the CDR3 reads CSVVSFSPGLNTEAFF. The DNA for the CDR3 is TGCAGCGTTGTTTCGTTTTCCCCGGGGTTGAACACTGAAGCTTTCTTT.

The chain combines TRBV6-1 with TRBJ1-1; no clear D. Germline V gene data show CDR1 as MNHNS and CDR2 as SASEGT. Trimming left V 0 bases short and J 4 bases short, with 12 bases between. The CDR3 totals 15 residues. This chain's CDR3 is CASSEAPHSRTEAFF. CDR3 sequence (DNA): TGTGCCAGCAGTGAAGCCCCGCATTCCCGCACTGAAGCTTTCTTT.

The V call is TRBV29-1, the J call TRBJ2-7, with a possible D match to TRBD2 (6 bases). The CDR3 loop spans 12 amino acids. From germline, CDR1 is SQVTM and CDR2 ANQGSEA. Between the trimmed V and J ends, which lost 3 bases and 5 bases, there was a span of 11 bases. In DNA, the CDR3 is TGCAGCGTTGAGTTGGGGGGAGACGAGCAGTACTTC. It is translated as CSVELGGDEQYF.

This chain joins TRBV30 and TRBJ2-5; D might be TRBD1 or TRBD2, each matching 5 bases. The CDR3 is 14 residues long. CDR1 GTSNPN and CDR2 SVGIG come from the germline V gene (reference sequence). V shed 4 bases and J shed 1 base, with 13 bases lying between them. The CDR3: CAWNGTPLQETQYF. CDR3 sequence (DNA): TGTGCCTGGAACGGGACCCCTCTCCAAGAGACCCAGTACTTC.

This chain connects TRBV6-6 to TRBJ2-3; D remains unclear. Trimming took off 8 bases at V and 6 bases at J, with 18 bases between the two ends. Germline-derived CDR1 and CDR2 are MNHNY and SVGAGI (reference sequence). This CDR3 has 14 residues. The CDR3 nucleotides are TGTGCCAGCCGGTTCCTCTCTGTCCAGGATACGCAGTATTTT. Translating it yields CASRFLSVQDTQYF.

The chain couples TRBV11-2 to TRBJ2-2, with D perhaps TRBD2 (5 bases). Germline values: CDR1 SGHAT, CDR2 FQNNGV. This CDR3 is built from 16 residues. Deletions cut 5 bases from V and 1 base from J, with 14 bases between. The CDR3 sequence is CASSPPGVGNTGELFF. The CDR3 region has the DNA TGTGCCAGCAGCCCCCCCGGGGTCGGGAACACCGGGGAGCTGTTTTTT.

The CDR3 nucleotides are TGTGCCAGCAGTCTGGCACGGGGGCCCTACGAGCAGTACTTC. Protein product: CASSLARGPYEQYF. This chain links TRBV27 with TRBJ2-7; D may be TRBD1 or TRBD2 (6 bases each). Germline V gene sequence: CDR1 MNHEY, CDR2 SMNVEV (reference sequence). The CDR3 has 14 residues. V was shortened by 5 bases and J by 2 bases, with 13 bases between the two germline ends.

The rearrangement uses TRBV7-2 and TRBJ1-5; a possible D gene is TRBD1 (6 bases). V was trimmed by 5 bases and J by 3 bases, leaving 14 bases between them. The CDR3 spans 15 residues. Germline V gene sequence: CDR1 SGHTA, CDR2 FQGNSA. DNA of the CDR3: TGTGCCAGCAGCAAACAGGGAGGCCCCAATCAGCCCCAGCATTTT. Translating it yields CASSKQGGPNQPQHF.

The chain combines TRBV6-1 with TRBJ2-5; 9 positions agree with TRBD1. Trimming at V came to 3 bases and at J to 5 bases, leaving 7 bases not matched to a gene. CDR1 is MNHNS, CDR2 SASEGT, per germline. CDR3 size: 15 residues. CDR3 coding DNA: TGTGCCAGCAGTGACCCACCGACAGGGGGGGAGACCCAGTACTTC. Residues: CASSDPPTGGETQYF.

The CDR3: CASSLVGRDRGQGTEAFF. In DNA form, the CDR3 reads TGCGCCAGCAGCTTGGTTGGCAGGGACAGGGGGCAGGGCACTGAAGCTTTCTTT. The chain links TRBV5-1 to TRBJ1-1; TRBD1 aligns across 12 bases. V was pared by 0 bases and J by 4 bases, with 10 bases of the junction left unmatched. From germline, CDR1 is SGHRS and CDR2 YFSETQ. This CDR3 contains 18 residues.

The genes are TRBV28 and TRBJ2-7; D might be TRBD1 (8 bases). The CDR3 runs to 17 residues. V was cut by 4 bases and J by 0 bases, with 19 bases left in between. CDR1 is MDHEN and CDR2 is SYDVKM in the germline V gene. Written as DNA, the CDR3 is TGTGCCAGCAGTTACAGGGGGAGGGGCTTCAGCTCCTACGAGCAGTACTTC. It specifies CASSYRGRGFSSYEQYF.

This chain uses TRBV30 with TRBJ1-4; 8 bases are a match to TRBD1. Trimming at V came to 2 bases and at J to 10 bases, leaving 9 bases not matched to a gene. The V gene's germline CDR1 is GTSNPN and CDR2 SVGIG (reference sequence). The CDR3 consists of 14 residues. The CDR3: CAWSSGRGRAKLFF. The DNA for the CDR3 is TGTGCCTGGAGTTCGGGCAGGGGGCGGGCAAAACTGTTTTTT.

This clone came up once. The V and J genes are TRBV7-9 and TRBJ2-1, with 7 bases that match TRBD2. The CDR3 is 12 amino acids. J gave up 6 bases and V 6 bases, and 2 bases lay outside the gene matches. Germline lookup yields CDR1 SEHNR and CDR2 FQNEAQ (reference sequence). CDR3 region: CASRTGGNEQFF. In DNA form, the CDR3 reads TGTGCCAGCAGAACGGGGGGCAATGAGCAGTTCTTC. The full variable domain, with the rest looked up from reference TRBV7-9 and TRBJ2-1, is DTGVSQNPRHKITKRGQNVTFRCDPISEHNRLYWYRQTLGQGPEFLTYFQNEAQLEKSRLLSDRFSAERPKGSFSTLEIQRTEQGDSAMYLCASRTGGNEQFFGPGTRLTVL.

This sequence joins TRBV2 and TRBJ1-5; D not certain. Deletions cut 8 bases from V and 6 bases from J, with 17 bases between. This CDR3 is 14 amino acids long. Germline V gene lookup returns CDR1 SNHLY and CDR2 FYNNEI. CDR3 coding DNA: TGTGCCAGCCATGGGGTCGACCGGATTCAGCCCCAGCATTTT. This translates into CASHGVDRIQPQHF.